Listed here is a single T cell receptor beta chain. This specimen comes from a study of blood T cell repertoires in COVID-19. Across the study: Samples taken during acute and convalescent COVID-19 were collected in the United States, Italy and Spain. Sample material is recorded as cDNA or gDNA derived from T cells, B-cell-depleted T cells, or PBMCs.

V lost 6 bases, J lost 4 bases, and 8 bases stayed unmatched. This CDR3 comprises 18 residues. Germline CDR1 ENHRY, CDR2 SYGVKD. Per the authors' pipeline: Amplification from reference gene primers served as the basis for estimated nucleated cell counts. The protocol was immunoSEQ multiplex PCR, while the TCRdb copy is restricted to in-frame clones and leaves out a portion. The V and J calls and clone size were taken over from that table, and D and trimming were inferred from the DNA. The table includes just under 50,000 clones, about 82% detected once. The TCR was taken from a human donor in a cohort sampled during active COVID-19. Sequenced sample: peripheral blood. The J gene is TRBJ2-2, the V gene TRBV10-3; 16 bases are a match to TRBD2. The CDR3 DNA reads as TGTGCCATCAGCGCGGGACTAGCGGGGGGGCAGAGCACCGGGGAGCTGTTTTTT. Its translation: CAISAGLAGGQSTGELFF.